This passage covers 29 T cell receptor beta chains from one sample sequenced in a study of control samples from healthy donors and cancer patients. Libraries were prepared by immunoSEQ multiplex PCR; TCRdb keeps only in-frame clonotypes and omits some of them. Among around 180,000 clones listed, 80% to 90% were seen once. The sample comprised blood. These TCRs come from a woman between 25 and 40 years old in good health.

V gene TRBV5-1 combines with J gene TRBJ2-7; perhaps D is TRBD1 or TRBD2 (5 bases each). This CDR3 spans 13 amino acids. Germline-derived CDR1 and CDR2 are SGHRS and YFSETQ. The V gene lost 4 bases and the J gene lost 5 bases, with 13 bases spanning the gap. The CDR3 region is CASSRGRLDEQYF. The CDR3 DNA reads as TGCGCCAGCAGCCGGGGACGTCTGGACGAGCAGTACTTC.

The J gene is TRBJ1-1, the V gene TRBV7-2, with a tentative D call TRBD1 (5 bases). The ends were cut back, 1 base at V and 8 bases at J, with 17 bases in the middle. The V gene's germline CDR1 is SGHTA and CDR2 FQGNSA. The CDR3 extends over 15 amino acids. The CDR3: CASSLENRQGGEAFF. The DNA of the CDR3 is TGTGCCAGCAGCTTAGAAAACCGGCAGGGTGGAGAAGCTTTCTTT.

Ten or more counts support this clone. The J gene is TRBJ1-1, the V gene TRBV19; a weak D match, TRBD1 (6 bases). The V gene lost 11 bases and the J gene lost 1 base, with 14 bases spanning the gap. Germline V CDR1 and CDR2: LNHDA, SQIVND (reference sequence). The CDR3 contains 13 residues. The CDR3 sequence: CAAQQGANTEAFF. In DNA form, the CDR3 reads TGTGCCGCCCAACAGGGCGCGAACACTGAAGCTTTCTTT.

The chain has TRBV11-2 and TRBJ2-2, with 8 bases aligning to TRBD2. The CDR3 covers 15 residues. Trimming took 3 bases from V and 7 from J; bases not matched to a gene: 7. The germline CDR1 and CDR2 sequences are SGHAT and FQNNGV. CDR3 bases: TGTGCCAGCAGCTTCCGGCGGGAGGTCGTCGGGGAGCTGTTTTTT. This codes for CASSFRREVVGELFF.

This clone has only a few counts. CDR3 bases: TGTGCCAGCAGCCGTAAGGGAACAAAGGGGGGACACACTGAAGCTTTCTTT. This translates into CASSRKGTKGGHTEAFF. The J gene is TRBJ1-1, the V gene TRBV7-9; tentative D call: TRBD1 (6 bases). Germline V lookup: CDR1 SEHNR, CDR2 FQNEAQ (reference sequence). The ends were cut back, 5 bases at V and 3 bases at J, with 22 bases in the middle. The CDR3 totals 17 residues. The complete variable domain, with remaining parts taken from reference TRBV7-9 and TRBJ1-1, reads DTGVSQNPRHKITKRGQNVTFRCDPISEHNRLYWYRQTLGQGPEFLTYFQNEAQLEKSRLLSDRFSAERPKGSFSTLEIQRTEQGDSAMYLCASSRKGTKGGHTEAFFGQGTRLTVV.

The CDR3 spells CASSPGDGYTF. The CDR3 DNA reads as TGTGCCAGCTCCCCAGGGGATGGCTACACCTTC. This chain links TRBV7-9 with TRBJ1-2; tentatively, D is TRBD1 (6 bases). The germline gives CDR1 SEHNR, CDR2 FQNEAQ (reference sequence). The CDR3 contains 11 residues. V dropped 8 bases and J dropped 6 bases, with 10 bases sitting between them.

The V and J genes are TRBV15 and TRBJ2-6; D is uncertain. Trimming stripped 5 bases from V and 1 base from J, with 15 bases between. The CDR3 consists of 17 residues. Germline loops: CDR1 LNHNV, CDR2 YYDKDF (reference sequence). Here the CDR3 reads CATSPTTGRSGANVLTF. CDR3 sequence (DNA): TGTGCCACCAGCCCAACGACCGGCCGTTCTGGGGCCAACGTCCTGACTTTC. The full variable domain, rest sourced from reference TRBV15 and TRBJ2-6, is DAMVIQNPRYQVTQFGKPVTLSCSQTLNHNVMYWYQQKSSQAPKLLFHYYDKDFNNEADTPDNFQSRRPNTSFCFLDIRSPGLGDTAMYLCATSPTTGRSGANVLTFGAGSRLTVL.

This rearrangement joins TRBV3-1 (or the pseudogene TRBV3-2) to TRBJ1-2; D is uncertain. Trimming removed 5 bases from V and 6 bases from J, with 10 bases in between. The CDR3 has 12 residues. The germline gives CDR1 LGHDT, CDR2 YNNKEL (reference sequence). The chain's CDR3 is CASSTLADGYTF. The CDR3 DNA reads as TGTGCCAGCAGCACCCTGGCGGATGGCTACACCTTC.

The V gene is TRBV2, the J gene TRBJ2-7, with D unresolved. Between the trimmed V and J ends, which lost 4 bases and 9 bases, there was a span of 19 bases. The CDR3 sequence is 14 residues long. Germline lookup yields CDR1 SNHLY and CDR2 FYNNEI. CDR3 region: CASSATDWAAGQYF. As DNA, the CDR3 is TGTGCCAGCAGTGCAACTGACTGGGCCGCAGGGCAGTACTTC.

This sequence joins TRBV30 and TRBJ1-6; unclear D gene. The CDR3 consists of 12 residues. Trimming removed 1 base at V and 10 bases at J, with 8 bases between. Per the germline V gene, CDR1 is GTSNPN and CDR2 is SVGIG (reference sequence). In nucleotides, the CDR3 is TGTGCCTGGAGTGACGCGGGGTCACCCCTCCACTTT. It is translated as CAWSDAGSPLHF.

J is TRBJ2-3 and V is TRBV24-1; D possibly uses TRBD1 or TRBD2 (5 bases each). The CDR3 covers 15 residues. CDR1 KGHDR and CDR2 SFDVKD come from the germline V gene. Trimming removed 4 bases from V and 2 bases from J, with 12 bases in between. The CDR3 DNA is TGTGCCACCAGTGAACCCACGGGGCCCACAGATACGCAGTATTTT. It specifies CATSEPTGPTDTQYF.

This clone was counted between two and nine times. The V call is TRBV10-1, the J call TRBJ1-5, with D possibly TRBD1 on 5 matching bases. V was trimmed by 8 bases and J by 9 bases, leaving 14 bases between them. There are 12 residues in the CDR3. The germline gives CDR1 WNHNN, CDR2 SYGVQD (reference sequence). The CDR3 loop is CASWDRVLPQHF. CDR3 nucleotide sequence: TGCGCCAGCTGGGACCGGGTACTGCCCCAGCATTTT.

The sample holds many counts of this clone. One junction end disagrees with the germline gene, perhaps due to a read error. The V and J genes are TRBV7-7 and TRBJ2-1, with D perhaps matching TRBD2 (6 bases). Per the germline V gene, CDR1 is SSHAT and CDR2 is FNYEAQ (reference sequence). The CDR3 loop spans 15 amino acids. This CDR3 is CASSPWDSKVNEQFF. CDR3 nucleotide sequence: TGTGCTAGCAGCCCCTGGGACTCCAAAGTAAATGAGCAGTTCTTC.

The V and J genes are TRBV5-4 and TRBJ1-2; the match to TRBD1 covers 7 bases. The V and J ends lost 4 bases and 2 bases, in that order; junction bases with no gene match: 5. Germline values: CDR1 SGHNT, CDR2 YYREEE (reference sequence). The length of the CDR3 is 14 residues. CDR3 nucleotide sequence: TGTGCCAGCAGCCCCCGGGACAGAAACTATGGCTACACCTTC. Protein: CASSPRDRNYGYTF.

This clone was detected once. This sequence joins TRBV14 and TRBJ1-3; D is unclear. The V gene's germline CDR1 is SGHDN and CDR2 FVKESK. V lost 5 bases and J 0 bases, leaving 17 bases between the germline ends. The CDR3 is made up of 17 amino acids. CDR3 sequence (DNA): TGTGCCAGCAGCACGAGCCGATACGTTAGCTCTGGAAACACCATATATTTT. Translated: CASSTSRYVSSGNTIYF.

V and J are TRBV5-1 and TRBJ1-1; 10 positions agree with TRBD1. Germline loops: CDR1 SGHRS, CDR2 YFSETQ. The CDR3 is 17 residues long. V lost 3 bases and J lost 0; bases outside the gene matches: 8. CDR3 protein: CASSYRDRGLMNTEAFF. The CDR3, as DNA: TGCGCCAGCAGCTACCGGGACAGGGGCCTTATGAACACTGAAGCTTTCTTT.

The gene calls are TRBV6-1 and TRBJ2-1; D might be TRBD2 (5 bases). Germline V gives CDR1 MNHNS, CDR2 SASEGT. The V end was cut by 1 base, the J end by 4 bases, with 20 bases between. This CDR3 has 18 amino acids. The CDR3, as DNA: TGTGCCAGCAGTGAAGGTTCCCCATGGGAGCGCATATACAATGAGCAGTTCTTC. Protein sequence: CASSEGSPWERIYNEQFF.

This clone was counted a single time. The chain employs TRBV6-2 or TRBV6-3 and TRBJ1-1; the D gene is possibly TRBD1 (5 bases). The CDR3 spans 12 residues. Trimming removed 2 bases at V and 6 bases at J, with 7 bases between. Germline V lookup: CDR1 MNHEY, CDR2 SVGEGT. CDR3 DNA sequence: TGTGCCAGCAGTTACGGGGGAGCTGAAGCTTTCTTT. It is translated as CASSYGGAEAFF.

The V and J genes are TRBV3-1 (or the pseudogene TRBV3-2) and TRBJ2-3, with 9 bases lining up with TRBD1. CDR1 and CDR2 (germline): LGHDT, YNNKEL (reference sequence). The length of the CDR3 is 15 residues. J gave up 6 bases and V 4 bases, and 8 bases lay outside the gene matches. CDR3 region: CASSRNRDRVDTQYF. The CDR3 region has the DNA TGTGCCAGCAGCCGCAATAGGGACAGGGTCGATACGCAGTATTTT.

This clone has a single count. Here the CDR3 reads CASSQVIGNYGYTF. CDR3 DNA: TGTGCCAGCAGCCAAGTAATAGGGAACTATGGCTACACCTTC. V is TRBV3-1 (or the pseudogene TRBV3-2) and J is TRBJ1-2; D is unclear. Germline V gives CDR1 LGHDT, CDR2 YNNKEL (reference sequence). Trimming removed 1 base at V and 2 bases at J, with 8 bases between. The CDR3 runs 14 residues.

Note on this clone: A read error may account for a junction end that differs from germline. The CDR3 coding sequence is TGTGCTAGCAGCTTAAGACTGAGAGGAAATCAGCCCCAGCATTTT. Its translation: CASSLRLRGNQPQHF. The chain joins TRBV7-7 to TRBJ1-5; D gene unclear. Per the germline V gene, CDR1 is SSHAT and CDR2 is FNYEAQ (reference sequence). This CDR3 spans 15 amino acids. Full variable domain (remainder filled in from reference TRBV7-7 and TRBJ1-5): GAGVSQSPRYKVTKRGQDVTLRCDPISSHATLYWYQQALGQGPEFLTYFNYEAQPDKSGLPSDRFSAERPEGSISTLTIQRTEQRDSAMYRCASSLRLRGNQPQHFGDGTRLSIL.

The V and J genes are TRBV11-2 and TRBJ2-1, with D unclear. This CDR3 has 14 amino acids. Germline assignment: CDR1 SGHAT and CDR2 FQNNGV. Trimming stripped 5 bases from V and 4 bases from J, with 12 bases between. Here the CDR3 DNA reads TGTGCCAGCAGCCCCTCGCTGGCTTACAATGAGCAGTTCTTC. This gives the protein CASSPSLAYNEQFF. Variable domain in full (rest from reference TRBV11-2 and TRBJ2-1): EAGVAQSPRYKIIEKRQSVAFWCNPISGHATLYWYQQILGQGPKLLIQFQNNGVVDDSQLPKDRFSAERLKGVDSTLKIQPAKLEDSAVYLCASSPSLAYNEQFFGPGTRLTVL.

The rearrangement links TRBV15 to TRBJ2-2; D is unclear. Germline lookup yields CDR1 LNHNV and CDR2 YYDKDF (reference sequence). This CDR3 is 13 amino acids long. Trimming cost V 3 bases and J 7 bases, with 9 bases left between them. The chain's CDR3 is CATSSPPHGELFF. The CDR3 DNA sequence: TGTGCCACCAGCAGTCCCCCCCACGGGGAGCTGTTTTTT.

The V gene is TRBV30, the J gene TRBJ1-2; D remains ambiguous. V was cut by 0 bases and J by 5 bases, with 13 bases left in between. The CDR3 has 14 amino acids. Germline loops: CDR1 GTSNPN, CDR2 SVGIG (reference sequence). This chain's CDR3 is CAWSVLGGAYGYTF. The CDR3 coding sequence is TGTGCCTGGAGTGTACTTGGTGGAGCTTATGGCTACACCTTC.

The J gene is TRBJ2-5, the V gene TRBV19; the D is unclear. Germline CDR1 reads LNHDA; CDR2 reads SQIVND (reference sequence). Trimming removed 0 bases at V and 5 bases at J, with 13 bases between. This CDR3 comprises 15 residues. CDR3 amino acids: CASSIDSVGKETQYF. In DNA, the CDR3 is TGTGCCAGTAGTATAGATTCTGTAGGGAAGGAGACCCAGTACTTC.

This clone was counted between two and nine times. The chain carries TRBV19 and TRBJ1-2, with 11 bases that match TRBD1. The CDR3 length is 14 residues. The V gene end was trimmed by 4 bases and the J gene end by 8 bases; junction bases not matched to a gene: 6. CDR1 and CDR2 from the germline V gene are LNHDA and SQIVND (reference sequence). The CDR3 is CASSTLDRGQGYTF. Written as DNA, the CDR3 is TGTGCCAGTAGTACTCTGGACAGGGGGCAAGGCTACACCTTC.

The CDR3 region is CASSYGTGASNYGYTF. The DNA of the CDR3 is TGTGCCAGCAGTTACGGGACAGGGGCCTCAAACTATGGCTACACCTTC. V and J are TRBV6-5 and TRBJ1-2; TRBD1 agrees at 10 bases. The CDR3 is 16 amino acids. Germline-derived CDR1 and CDR2 are MNHEY and SVGAGI. The V segment lost 2 bases and the J segment 2 bases; nucleotides outside the gene matches: 5.

The rearrangement joins TRBV5-4 to TRBJ2-5; D tentatively reads TRBD1 or TRBD2 (5 bases each). Looked up from germline, CDR1 is SGHNT and CDR2 is YYREEE (reference sequence). Trimming shortened V by 4 bases and J by 4 bases, and 17 bases separated the two germline ends. The CDR3 covers 15 residues. CDR3 sequence: CASSGAGDRRETQYF. CDR3 DNA: TGTGCCAGCAGCGGGGCGGGTGACCGGAGAGAGACCCAGTACTTC.

CDR3 sequence: CASTLFPPGQEAFF. CDR3 DNA sequence: TGTGCCAGTACGCTCTTTCCGCCGGGTCAGGAAGCTTTCTTT. V and J are TRBV19 and TRBJ1-1; D is undetermined. The length of the CDR3 is 14 residues. In germline, CDR1 is LNHDA, CDR2 SQIVND (reference sequence). The V end lost 7 bases, the J end lost 8 bases, and 20 bases lay between the germline ends.